This TCR beta chain came from a study of technical replicates of blood from several donors. Clones were read by immunoSEQ multiplex PCR, and TCRdb kept only the in-frame ones, dropping some. The sample holds 15,000 to 20,000 clones, around nine tenths seen once. Germline values: CDR1 GTSNPN, CDR2 SVGIG (reference sequence). The V gene lost 0 bases and the J gene lost 0 bases, with 9 bases spanning the gap. This CDR3 is built from 15 residues. Sequenced material: PBMCs. The TCR sequence derives from a human donor in good health. The chain uses TRBV30 and TRBJ1-5; the D gene is possibly TRBD1 (6 bases). The CDR3 region is CAWSVGTNSNQPQHF. The CDR3 DNA reads TGTGCCTGGAGTGTTGGGACAAATAGCAATCAGCCCCAGCATTTT.